In its sample, the clone carrying this T cell receptor beta chain was seen once. Its antigen is undetermined. Running of the assay took place at deep level. Repertoires were generated with immunoSEQ multiplex PCR, while TCRdb's copy carries only in-frame clones and drops some. The table includes about half a million clones, 79% detected once. The CDR3 extends over 13 amino acids. Germline V gives CDR1 SGHTA, CDR2 FQGNSA. V was clipped by 5 bases and J by 5 bases; unmatched bases: 5. The data originate from a study of shared clonotypes between healthy human individuals. Across the whole study: Ranging from 18 to 49 in age, donors were two women and a few men.

Findings and caveats of the study: The sole specimen, blood, was sampled, and tissue repertoires likely differ.

The clonotype originates from a woman in her thirties or forties in good health. Some clones in this sample may be carry-over from other donors' samples. Sequenced: PBMCs. This chain connects TRBV7-2 to TRBJ2-5; 7 bases agree with TRBD1. CDR3 nucleotide sequence: TGTGCCAGCAGCCCTGACAGGGTGGAGACCCAGTACTTC. Amino acid sequence: CASSPDRVETQYF.